The 8 T cell receptor beta chains in this list originate from one sample, sequenced in a study of T cells expressing NK-cell markers (dated by TCRdb to 2020 to 2022). Library preparation was by 5' RACE. TCRdb records Illumina HiSeq 2000 as the sequencer. TCRdb reprocessed the sequencing reads and holds a single record per CDR3 protein sequence, with no DNA. The sample's table covers approximately 440,000 distinct CDR3 sequences. Of the sample, more than 1.4% falls within the top ten clones. What was sequenced was blood T cells: a sorted CD56 or NKG2C T cell subset, CD4+ or CD8+ T cells, or bulk PBMC T cells (not recorded which). The source of these receptors is a woman in her forties or fifties in good health. Donor details come from another sample of the same person, matched by shared clones.

The chain employs TRBV5-4 and TRBJ2-1. CDR1 and CDR2 from the germline V gene are SGHNT and YYREEE (reference sequence). This CDR3 comprises 16 residues. This CDR3 reads CASSLVVGGSYNEQFF. The variable domain in full, completed from reference TRBV5-4 and TRBJ2-1, reads ETGVTQSPTHLIKTRGQQVTLRCSSQSGHNTVSWYQQALGQGPQFIFQYYREEENGRGNFPPRFSGLQFPNYSSELNVNALELDDSALYLCASSLVVGGSYNEQFFGPGTRLTVL.

The V and J genes are TRBV20-1 and TRBJ2-1; with no DNA, the TCRdb D assignment of TRBD2 cannot be verified. The CDR3 has 16 amino acids. Germline V lookup: CDR1 DFQATT, CDR2 SNEGSKA (reference sequence). CDR3 sequence: CSAPSATSGSVNEQFF.

The V gene is TRBV5-1, the J gene TRBJ2-1; TCRdb designates TRBD2, a call that cannot be tested without DNA. Germline CDR1 and CDR2: SGHRS and YFSETQ. This CDR3 has 18 residues. The CDR3 loop reads CASSFVHWTSGPYNEQFF. Filled out from reference TRBV5-1 and TRBJ2-1, the complete variable domain reads KAGVTQTPRYLIKTRGQQVTLSCSPISGHRSVSWYQQTPGQGLQFLFEYFSETQRNKGNFPGRFSGRQFSNSRSEMNVSTLELGDSALYLCASSFVHWTSGPYNEQFFGPGTRLTVL.

The chain joins TRBV24-1 to TRBJ2-3; TCRdb selects TRBD2, and the lack of DNA leaves this call unchecked. Germline CDR1 reads KGHDR; CDR2 reads SFDVKD. CDR3 length: 13 residues. CDR3 sequence reads: CATGGRAQDTQYF.

The chain has TRBV12-3 or TRBV12-4 and TRBJ2-3; TCRdb designates TRBD2, a call that cannot be tested without DNA. This CDR3 spans 14 amino acids. CDR3 residues: CASSWTSWGDTQYF.

This chain joins TRBV7-6 and TRBJ2-6. The CDR3 runs 16 residues. CDR1 is SGHVS and CDR2 is FNYEAQ in the germline V gene. The CDR3 protein is CASSPKSVGGANVLTF.

J is TRBJ2-5 and V is TRBV24-1; TCRdb lists TRBD2, though no DNA is available to test this call. The CDR3 extends over 13 amino acids. CDR1 is KGHDR and CDR2 is SFDVKD in the germline V gene. Here the CDR3 reads CATSRTSGETQYF.

The J gene is TRBJ2-3, the V gene TRBV7-2. CDR3 length: 14 residues. From germline, CDR1 is SGHTA and CDR2 FQGNSA. This CDR3 reads CASSRTAATDTQYF.